This T cell receptor beta chain was profiled in a study of cytomegalovirus exposure and HLA in healthy donors (dated by TCRdb to 2017 to 2019). Background for the entire study: An earlier analysis of approximately 550 of the donors reported roughly 270 Gb of sequence data and some 100 million unique TCR beta sequences from 150 million to 200 million T cells. A later genetic analysis used genome-wide SNP genotypes for about 65% of the roughly 670 donors, treating that subset as a discovery cohort. A later analysis re-analyzed previously published TCR beta repertoires from several hundred donors and added high-resolution HLA genotyping to study TCR occurrence patterns. The study combined high-throughput TCR immunosequencing, statistical association of individual TCRs with disease status, and machine learning to predict cytomegalovirus infection status. All discovery cohort repertoires had been generated using a single sequencing platform. Among a few hundred genotyped donors of the cohort, an average of about 240,000 unique TCR beta nucleotide sequences were sequenced per donor, about a sixth of them non-productive. The genetic ancestry cluster associated with self-reported Caucasian donors included 80% to 90% of the 398 genotyped donors. About five DR-DQ haplotypes were handled as single units for association and clustering because linkage in the cohort was strong. Rather than drawing on any new phenotypic data, the later analysis identified candidate immune exposures from TCR beta sequences and the way those sequences occurred across donors. Alongside the repertoire data, information on donor age, sex, ethnicity and CMV serostatus was compiled. HLA typing included class I and class II loci at four-digit resolution. The study aimed to test whether cataloging public T cell receptors could reveal signatures of past pathogen exposure. An earlier analysis of around 640 of the donors used high-throughput TCR beta sequencing to judge whether each TCR beta V gene segment behaved as functional or pseudogenic. Using immunosequencing, the study profiled T cell repertoires from fewer than 700 subjects and related those repertoires to cytomegalovirus serostatus. The number of donors typed differed by locus, with about 629-640 for A, B, C, DRB1 and DQB1, about 500 for DQA1, 600 to 610 for DPA1, and some 440 for DPB1. Approximately 300 gigabases of sequencing data and 70 million to 100 million unique TCR sequences made up an early release that covered approximately 700 HLA-typed donors. Besides the first cohort of roughly 700 subjects, a separate validation cohort made up of about 120 different subjects was used.

The library was built by means of the immunoSEQ multiplex PCR assay. For the multiplex PCR, a mixture combining 60 forward primers for TCR Vbeta segments and 13 reverse primers for TCR Jbeta segments was used. Amplification of the CDR3 region of rearranged TCR beta genes was performed with a multiplex PCR assay on genomic DNA. The amplified TCR beta libraries were sequenced on the Illumina HiSeq System as 87-base-pair reads. In the authors' own workflow: A later analysis counted about 80 million unique TCR beta chains across the approximately 700 repertoires, and around 12 million of these chains were shared by at least two donors. Raw reads were error-corrected and collapsed into unique sequences with a nearest-neighbor algorithm that merged closely related sequences to remove PCR and sequencing errors. To assign V, D and J gene segments, CDR3 sequences were aligned to IMGT reference sequences. For a sequence to be retained, a match of at least six nucleotides was required to both a V gene segment and a J gene segment. Rearrangements were classified as productive when the CDR3 lacked stop codons and remained in frame with V and J, and all other rearrangements were classified as non-productive. CDR3 was defined by IMGT convention, running from the second conserved V-encoded cysteine to the conserved J-encoded phenylalanine. In an earlier analysis of just under 600 of the donors, sequences lacking an unambiguous match to a single V gene segment were excluded. An earlier analysis of 587 of the donors classified V segments as functional when productive rearrangements were above 56.7% and as segregating when the standard deviation between donors was above 5%. To diagnose cytomegalovirus status from the catalog of TCR beta chain sequences, a statistical classification framework was built. A later analysis assigned V and J genes by comparing TCR nucleotide sequences with IMGT/GENE-DB human TR gene sequences. The TCRdist pipeline was used in a later analysis to assign CDR3 sequences and most-parsimonious VDJ recombination scenarios. A later analysis defined each TCR beta chain by its CDR3 amino acid sequence plus V-gene family, and excluded reads lacking a unique V-gene family. As a way to deal with suspected cross-contamination and a sequencing artifact, a later analysis dropped more than 500 nucleotide sequences that were highly shared and had low generation probability. A later analysis calculated a clonal expansion index for each public chain from normalized within-repertoire ranks of inferred template counts. A later analysis computed generation probabilities with a VDJ recombination model fitted to out-of-frame rearrangements, and checked the results against IGoR. A later analysis scored TCR-TCR, TCR-HLA and TCR-CMV co-occurrence with hypergeometric tests, applying a repertoire-size bias correction to TCR pairs. In a later analysis, false discovery rates were estimated by permuting HLA or CMV assignments 20 times. In a later analysis, co-occurring TCRs were grouped using DBSCAN, with TCRdist sequence similarity added in when clustering inside HLA-allele-positive subsets. Co-occurrence clustering excluded repertoires with fewer than 30,000 or more than 120,000 public chains, plus five with anomalous nucleotide sharing. TCRdb holds this immuneACCESS table with in-frame rearrangements only. Some clones are missing; in checked studies, unresolved V genes explain under half, and the rest has no known cause. The D gene and trimming were derived from the DNA, and the V and J assignments and clone size from that table. This sample holds roughly 200,000 clones; about four fifths were observed only once. 2.9% of the sample goes to the ten largest clones.

As concerns this clone: What antigen it recognizes has not been identified. No base quality values were provided; no much bigger clone lies one nucleotide off.

The cohort comprised more than 550 healthy bone marrow donors. At the time of sampling, all cohort members were nominally healthy, though unrecorded immune exposures were likely present. The donor was CMV seronegative and belonged to the group of 350 or so seronegative cohort members. A peripheral blood sample was collected from each donor, and TCR beta sequencing was performed on peripheral blood mononuclear cells. The Qiagen DNeasy Blood Extraction Kit was used to extract genomic DNA from the blood cell samples. CDR1 and CDR2 are read off the germline V gene (reference sequence) as PRHDT and FYEKMQ. The CDR3 sequence holds 17 residues, the cysteine and phenylalanine included. The DNA shown is the 51-base CDR3, in frame from base 1. V trim: 5 bases; J trim: 3 bases; unmatched bases: 11. Results and caveats for the whole study, not just this receptor: A few of the identified cytomegalovirus-associated TCR beta chains were confirmed in vitro to be specific for cytomegalovirus antigens. A total of about 150 TCR beta chains were listed by the study as associated with cytomegalovirus. The classifier was reported to diagnose cytomegalovirus status with high specificity and sensitivity in both the original and validation cohorts. Sequencing depth was assumed to be roughly uniform across donors in the presence/absence analyses, though that assumption may not hold. This cohort had only TCR beta chains sequenced, and the lack of alpha or paired-chain data limited which features could be detected. Most TCR sequences were observed very rarely across donors, whereas some public TCRs were present in many individuals. According to a later analysis, most CMV-associated TCR beta chains appeared to be HLA-restricted, and the HLA associations seemed to be driven largely by CMV exposure. Correlated functional status among segregating V segments might reflect linkage disequilibrium, but an unknown experimental factor could not be ruled out. According to a later genetic analysis, donors in an Asian-associated ancestry cluster had fewer N-insertions in productive TCRs than the approximately 630-donor mean. Because counts were too low, roughly 16 rarely observed V segments, including chromosome 9 orphons, were excluded from the earlier analysis of a few hundred of the donors. Assigning TCR associations to individual alleles was difficult when HLA alleles, especially DR and DQ, strongly co-occurred. The authors suggested that the approach could potentially be extended to other disease states and immunological phenotypes. A further reported finding was that TCR beta sequences accurately predicted the HLA-A and HLA-B alleles for most subjects in the first cohort. According to a later analysis, TCR association rates differed among HLA loci, with DRB1 alleles showing the most associated TCRs and HLA-C alleles showing the fewest. CMV serostatus was the only immune exposure information available for the cohort. According to a later analysis, parvovirus B19, influenza, CMV and Epstein-Barr virus appeared linked to several top co-occurrence clusters. In an earlier analysis of 587 of the donors, most TCR beta V segments appeared in productive rearrangements about 90% or about 30% of the time, broadly matching IMGT annotations. Because HLA typing was missing for some donors at each locus, association tests included only the typed subset. An association between a missense DCLRE1C variant and V-gene and J-gene trimming of TCR beta chains was found in a later genetic analysis and replicated in an independent cohort. In a later analysis, HLA-associated TCR beta chains were found to be more clonally expanded and to have lower generation probabilities than equally common non-associated chains. At a false discovery rate of 0.05, a later analysis linked 16,951 TCR beta sequences to specific HLA alleles. Some IMGT-functional V segments, including TRBV6-2 and TRBV6-3, could not be told apart with the 87-base-pair reads, so those segments were excluded. A group of highly shared sequence variants was considered likely to be a technical artifact of the sequencing pipeline.

The chain is encoded by TRBV13 joined to TRBJ2-7, with TRBD1 matching 12 junction bases. The sequencing sample was made of PBMCs. The receptor's source is a female donor in good health and CMV-seronegative. The CDR3 region: CASSRRDRGRRSYEQYF. The DNA sequence is as follows: TGTGCCAGCAGCCGACGGGACAGGGGGCGCAGGAGCTACGAGCAGTACTTC. With the rest looked up from the reference TRBV13 and TRBJ2-7 genes rather than sequenced, the full variable domain is AAGVIQSPRHLIKEKRETATLKCYPIPRHDTVYWYQQGPGQDPQFLISFYEKMQSDKGSIPDRFSAQQFSDYHSELNMSSLELGDSALYFCASSRRDRGRRSYEQYFGPGTRLTVT.